This TCR beta chain came from a study of CD8+ T cells in alopecia areata. Whole-study context: Twice daily, treated patients received 5 to 10 mg of oral tofacitinib. Study observations and caveats: Scalp specimens additionally yield sequences from normal skin's resident alphabeta T cells. Scalp clonality and expanded CD8+ clones among the top 100 fell significantly with tofacitinib.

Treatment in this sample: oral pan-JAK inhibitor, 5-10 mg twice daily. V lost 5 bases to trimming and J lost 5 bases, with 15 bases between them. This CDR3 contains 15 residues. CDR1 and CDR2 (germline): SGHVS, FNYEAQ. Turning to this clone: Its antigen is still unknown.

Extracted RNA was reverse transcribed, and the resulting cDNA served as sequencing template. Method: immunoSEQ multiplex PCR; TCRdb's copy keeps in-frame clones and lacks some. The repertoire holds more than 100,000 clones, with around 86% as singletons. This material consisted of CD8+ T cells sorted from blood, taken at approximately week 30, from a patient treated with tofacitinib. The sequence came from a human donor with alopecia areata. The chain combines TRBV7-6 with TRBJ2-2; TRBD1 might be the D (6 bases). CDR3 DNA: TGTGCCAGCAGCGCCCGGGACACCCCTACCGGGGAGCTGTTTTTT. Translation: CASSARDTPTGELFF.